This entry lists 6 T cell receptor beta chains sequenced from one sample in a study of CD8 T cells in ankylosing spondylitis. TCRdb reprocessed the 5' RACE reads with MiXCR, giving one entry per CDR3 protein. This table has hundreds of thousands of distinct CDR3 sequences, roughly 26% appearing once. Sequenced sample: blood, either unsorted or a sorted T cell fraction (not recorded which). The receptors shown here come from a male donor with ankylosing spondylitis or in good health (not recorded which).

This clonotype was found a few times. The chain is built from TRBV20-1 and TRBJ2-1; D tentatively reads TRBD1 or TRBD2 (8 bases each). The CDR3 consists of 19 residues. Trimming took 1 base from V and 0 from J, leaving 22 bases between them. CDR1 is DFQATT, CDR2 SNEGSKA, per germline (reference sequence). CDR3 DNA sequence: TGCAGTGCTAGAGGGACAGGGCACACGGGAGGGCCCTCCTACAATGAGCAGTTCTTC. It specifies CSARGTGHTGGPSYNEQFF.

The V and J genes are TRBV20-1 and TRBJ2-1, with TRBD2 matching 7 bases. This CDR3 has 14 residues. V lost 3 bases and J lost 8; bases outside the gene matches: 10. Germline V gene data show CDR1 as DFQATT and CDR2 as SNEGSKA (reference sequence). This CDR3 reads CSASGGLLLDEQFF. In DNA, the CDR3 is TGCAGTGCTAGTGGGGGACTACTTCTTGATGAGCAGTTCTTC.

This clonotype has just one count. The rearrangement links TRBV20-1 to TRBJ2-7; tentative D call: TRBD2 (6 bases). The CDR3 extends over 15 amino acids. Germline CDR1 is DFQATT and CDR2 is SNEGSKA (reference sequence). V was trimmed by 6 bases and J by 0 bases, leaving 18 bases between them. Here the CDR3 DNA reads TGCAGTGCCAGCTCCCTCGGGGGATCCTCCTACGAGCAGTACTTC. This sequence encodes CSASSLGGSSYEQYF.

The V and J genes are TRBV13 and TRBJ2-2, with D maybe TRBD2 (6 bases). Trimming removed 6 bases at V and 4 bases at J, with 12 bases between. Germline V gives CDR1 PRHDT, CDR2 FYEKMQ (reference sequence). The CDR3 runs to 14 residues. CDR3 bases: TGTGCCAGCAGAGGGGACTCGGGCACCGGGGAGCTGTTTTTT. Its protein is CASRGDSGTGELFF.

V usage is TRBV5-6 and J usage is TRBJ2-1; tentative D call: TRBD1 (5 bases). The CDR3 consists of 13 residues. V was pared by 10 bases and J by 0 bases, with 11 bases between. Germline lookup yields CDR1 SGHDT and CDR2 YYEEEE. DNA of the CDR3: TGTGCCGGTCAGGGTAGCTCCTACAATGAGCAGTTCTTC. Its translation is CAGQGSSYNEQFF.

The chain combines TRBV6-5 with TRBJ1-3; TRBD1 aligns across 7 bases. The CDR3 runs to 14 residues. The germline V gene has CDR1 MNHEY and CDR2 SVGAGI. J lost 4 bases, V lost 0 bases, and 0 bases had no gene match. In DNA, the CDR3 is TGTGCCAGCAGTTACTCGGGACAGGGAAACACCATATATTTT. It codes for CASSYSGQGNTIYF.